This T cell receptor beta chain originates from a study of T cells in Graves' hyperthyroidism and ophthalmopathy. The study's findings and limits: The majority of expanded thyroid clonotypes above 0.001 also appeared in blood.

A note on this clonotype: Its antigen is not identified. The final CDR3 position lacks the conserved phenylalanine or tryptophan, pointing to a likely read error.

There are 13 residues in the CDR3. The ends were cut back, 5 bases at V and 1 base at J, with 5 bases in the middle. Germline-derived CDR1 and CDR2 are SEHNR and FQNEAQ (reference sequence). What was amplified from RNA transcripts were TCR beta CDR3 regions. The study used the HTBI primer set for a first-round RT-PCR of the TCR CDR3. A single record per CDR3 protein comes from TCRdb applying MiXCR to the multiplex PCR reads. This sample has over 500,000 distinct CDR3 sequences, with 14% found just once. The sequenced material came from blood. This receptor was obtained from a middle-aged woman with Graves' hyperthyroidism. The chain couples TRBV7-9 to TRBJ2-2; D is unresolved. The CDR3 DNA reads TGTGCCAGCAGCCCTCGGAACACCGGGGAGCTGTTTGTT. Translation gives CASSPRNTGELFV.